Listed below are T cell receptor beta chains from one sample, sequenced in a study of Ad26.COV2.S vaccination and SARS-CoV-2 variants. Assay: immunoSEQ multiplex PCR; the TCRdb copy retains only in-frame clones and omits some. Of 400,000 or so clones listed, roughly nine tenths are singletons. The input for sequencing was peripheral blood, taken in a trial of Ad26.COV2.S vaccine versus placebo. All receptors come from a person aged 18-60 years who received the Ad26.COV2.S COVID-19 vaccine or a placebo. The CDR3 runs from the conserved cysteine through the conserved F or W. The order of the fields is J gene, D gene, clone size, V gene, CDR3 DNA, CDR3 protein. The D gene is left open where the match is weak. A row's size may be missing; if present it is once, few, many or a size class.

>TRBJ2-5|-|-|TRBV10-1
TGCGCCAGCAGTGAGAGCGACCAAGAGACCCAGTACTTC
CASSESDQETQYF
>TRBJ1-4|TRBD1|-|TRBV4-1
TGCGCCAGCAGCCGGTCCGGGACAGTTAATGAAAAACTGTTTTTT
CASSRSGTVNEKLFF
>TRBJ2-5|TRBD2|-|TRBV7-9
TGTGCCAGCAGCACCGGGACTAGCGCCCAAGAGACCCAGTACTTC
CASSTGTSAQETQYF
>TRBJ2-1|TRBD2|once|TRBV6-2/TRBV6-3
TGTGCCAGCAGTTACCCTGGACTAGCGGGGGGCGGGGCTGCCTACAATGAGCAGTTCTTC
CASSYPGLAGGGAAYNEQFF
>TRBJ2-1|-|-|TRBV2
TGTGCCAGCAGAGCAGACAGCCGCCTCTCCTACAATGAGCAGTTCTTC
CASRADSRLSYNEQFF
>TRBJ2-7|-|-|TRBV3-1/TRBV3-2
TGTGCCAGCAGCCAAGATGTCCTCTACGAGCAGTACTTC
CASSQDVLYEQYF
>TRBJ1-2|-|-|TRBV19
TGTGCCAGTAGTATGGCCTTAGCTAACTATGGCTACACCTTC
CASSMALANYGYTF
>TRBJ2-5|TRBD1|-|TRBV3-1/TRBV3-2
TGTGCCAGCAGCCAAGGGGTACAGGGGTCGTACCAAGAGACCCAGTACTTC
CASSQGVQGSYQETQYF
>TRBJ2-4|-|-|TRBV29-1
TGCAGCGTTGTTGACCGGGACGAGGGAGCCAAAAACATTCAGTACTTC
CSVVDRDEGAKNIQYF
>TRBJ1-6|-|once|TRBV25-1
TGTGCCAGCAGTGAATCGGGGCCCGGCCATAATTCACCCCTCCACTTT
CASSESGPGHNSPLHF
>TRBJ1-2|TRBD1|-|TRBV2
TGTGCCAGCAGTGAAGGCAGGACAGGGAGCTATGGCTACACCTTC
CASSEGRTGSYGYTF
>TRBJ1-1|-|-|TRBV2
TGTGCCAGCAGGCCTACGAACACTGAAGCTTTCTTT
CASRPTNTEAFF
>TRBJ1-2|-|-|TRBV5-5
TGTGCCAGCAGCTTTACCAGGGAGGACAGAAACTATGGCTACACCTTC
CASSFTREDRNYGYTF
>TRBJ2-7|-|few|TRBV10-1
TGCGCCAGCAGTGGAGGACCGGGGTCCTACGAGCAGTACTTC
CASSGGPGSYEQYF
>TRBJ2-5|TRBD2|-|TRBV3-1/TRBV3-2
TGTGCCAGCAGCCAAGATCTCGCTAGCGGGGCCCAGTACTTC
CASSQDLASGAQYF
>TRBJ2-1|TRBD1|-|TRBV11-3
TGTGCCAGCAGCTTTGGGACAGGGAGGGACAATGAGCAGTTCTTC
CASSFGTGRDNEQFF
>TRBJ1-2|TRBD1|-|TRBV4-1
TGCGCCAGCAGCCAGCCAGGGGGCAATGACTATGGCTACACCTTC
CASSQPGGNDYGYTF
>TRBJ1-2|-|-|TRBV6-1
TGTGCCAGCAGTGATAAAACCGGTCGAGTGAGCTACACCTTC
CASSDKTGRVSYTF
>TRBJ2-2|TRBD1|-|TRBV5-1
TGCGCCAGCAGCTTGCGAGGGGGCCCGAACACCGGGGAGCTGTTTTTT
CASSLRGGPNTGELFF
>TRBJ2-7|TRBD1|-|TRBV5-4
TGTGCCAGCCGGGACAGGGTACTTCGGGAGCAGTACTTC
CASRDRVLREQYF
>TRBJ2-7|-|-|TRBV15
TGTGCCACCAGCAGAGGCAGTGAGCCCCCCTACGAGCAGTACTTC
CATSRGSEPPYEQYF
>TRBJ2-2|TRBD2|-|TRBV4-1
TGCGCCAGCAGCCCTCCACTAGCGGGCACCGGGGAGCTGTTTTTT
CASSPPLAGTGELFF
>TRBJ2-2|TRBD1|-|TRBV5-1
TGCGCCAGCAGCTCCACCCCCGACAGGGGAAGGACCGGGGAGCTGTTTTTT
CASSSTPDRGRTGELFF
>TRBJ1-2|TRBD1|-|TRBV7-9
TGTGCCAGCAGCTTAGTTGGACAGGACTATGGCTACACCTTC
CASSLVGQDYGYTF
>TRBJ2-3|TRBD1|-|TRBV7-9
TGTGCCAGCAGCTCCAGACAGGGCGATACAGATACGCAGTATTTT
CASSSRQGDTDTQYF
>TRBJ2-7|TRBD2|-|TRBV6-5
TGTGCCAGCAGAACCCGACTAGCCCTGAACGAGCAGTACTTC
CASRTRLALNEQYF
>TRBJ1-2|TRBD1|-|TRBV6-2/TRBV6-3
TGTGCCAGCAGTTGGGGACAGTATGGCTACACCTTC
CASSWGQYGYTF
>TRBJ1-1|-|-|TRBV2
TGTGCCAGCAGTGAAGCGCGAATGAACACTGAAGCTTTCTTT
CASSEARMNTEAFF
>TRBJ2-7|-|-|TRBV4-3
TGCGCCAGCAGCCCTTACCAGGGAACCTACGAGCAGTACTTC
CASSPYQGTYEQYF
>TRBJ2-1|-|-|TRBV27
TGTGCCAGCAGACTCAGACCCGGGACCCCTATCGGGAATGAGCAGTTCTTC
CASRLRPGTPIGNEQFF
>TRBJ1-2|-|few|TRBV27
TGTGCCAGCAGTTTAAGAGGGGGAGCTAACTATGGCTACACCTTC
CASSLRGGANYGYTF
>TRBJ1-1|-|-|TRBV7-2
TGTGCCAGCAGCTTAGACGGGATAGGGGAAGCTTTCTTT
CASSLDGIGEAFF
>TRBJ2-1|TRBD2|-|TRBV24-1
TGTGCCACCAGCCTAGCGGGGAACTACAATGAGCAGTTCTTC
CATSLAGNYNEQFF
>TRBJ2-1|-|-|TRBV3-1/TRBV3-2
TGTGCCAGCAGCCAACCATCAAGAGCAGGGGACGGGCAGTTCTTC
CASSQPSRAGDGQFF
>TRBJ1-2|-|-|TRBV30
TGTGCCTGGAGTGGATGGGCAGGAAATGGCTACACCTTC
CAWSGWAGNGYTF
>TRBJ1-1|-|-|TRBV5-4
TGTGCCAGCAGGGACGGGGAGAACACTGAAGCTTTCTTT
CASRDGENTEAFF
>TRBJ2-1|TRBD2|-|TRBV7-2
TGTGCCAGCAGCTGGACTAGCGGGGTGGCTAATGAGCAGTTCTTC
CASSWTSGVANEQFF
>TRBJ1-2|TRBD1|-|TRBV18
TGTGCCAGCTCATCAGGGGGCGCTTGGGACTATGGCTACACCTTC
CASSSGGAWDYGYTF
>TRBJ2-3|-|-|TRBV5-4
TGTGCCAGCAGCTTTGACCAGGGAACGGATACGCAGTATTTT
CASSFDQGTDTQYF
>TRBJ1-6|-|-|TRBV27
TGTGCCAGTCCCGCACTCCACTTT
CASPALHF
>TRBJ1-5|-|-|TRBV6-5
TGTGCCAGCAGGCCCGATCGGGGGCAGCTTCAGCCCCAGCATTTT
CASRPDRGQLQPQHF
>TRBJ1-2|-|-|TRBV20-1
TGCAGTGCCCCTAAGGGGGTAGGCTACACCTTC
CSAPKGVGYTF
>TRBJ1-6|-|-|TRBV7-2
TGTGCCAGCAGCCCGACAGGAGCGGCGGGTTCACCCCTCCACTTT
CASSPTGAAGSPLHF
>TRBJ1-2|TRBD1|once|TRBV6-5
TGTGCCAGCAGTAGCCTCGGACAGGGGAGAAATGGCTACACCTTC
CASSSLGQGRNGYTF
>TRBJ2-1|-|-|TRBV3-1/TRBV3-2
TGTGCCAGCAGCCAAGATGGCGAGGTCGATGAGCAGTTCTTC
CASSQDGEVDEQFF